Shown below are 8 T cell receptor beta chains from a single sample sequenced in a study of CD8+CD57+ T cells in acquired aplastic anemia. The TCR beta profiling, which covered VDJ combination and CDR3 sequence, was carried out using genomic DNA as the template. MiXCR was run by TCRdb on the reads, yielding one entry per CDR3 protein. The sample lists fewer than 200,000 distinct CDR3 sequences, around 45% occurring once. Source material: sorted CD4+, CD8+, or CD8+CD57+ T cells (not recorded which) from PBMCs. These receptors were obtained from a human donor in good health.

This clonotype was detected many times. DNA for the CDR3: TGCAGTGCCAGAAGGGGGCAGGGTGAAGCTTTCTTT. Its protein is CSARRGQGEAFF. V is TRBV20-1 and J is TRBJ1-1; 7 nucleotides match TRBD1. Germline CDR1 reads DFQATT; CDR2 reads SNEGSKA (reference sequence). Losses at the gene ends were 6 bases for V and 7 bases for J; bases not matched to a gene: 8. This CDR3 has 12 amino acids.

This clonotype was recorded at least ten times. For the CDR3, the DNA is TGCAGTGGGGTCGGGCCCCCCAAAGAGGGTCAGCCCCAGCATTTT. Translation: CSGVGPPKEGQPQHF. The chain carries TRBV20-1 and TRBJ1-5, with D uncertain. The germline V and J ends were trimmed by 7 bases and 6 bases, with 22 bases remaining between them. The germline gives CDR1 DFQATT, CDR2 SNEGSKA (reference sequence). The CDR3 totals 15 residues.

V gene TRBV19 combines with J gene TRBJ1-6; 7 bases are a match to TRBD1. From germline, CDR1 is LNHDA and CDR2 SQIVND (reference sequence). Trimming cost V 4 bases and J 0 bases; bases outside gene matches: 9. The CDR3 contains 18 residues. DNA for the CDR3: TGTGCCAGTAGTACCGAACAGGGGATGGGCTCCTATAATTCACCCCTCCACTTT. Translating it yields CASSTEQGMGSYNSPLHF.

This rearrangement joins TRBV25-1 to TRBJ2-2, with 12 nucleotides matching TRBD2. V lost 5 bases and J lost 5; bases outside the gene matches: 3. Germline CDR1 reads MGHDK; CDR2 reads SYGVNS. The CDR3 extends over 15 amino acids. The CDR3 is CASSPSGRETGELFF. In DNA, the CDR3 is TGTGCCAGCAGTCCTAGCGGGAGGGAAACCGGGGAGCTGTTTTTT. Full variable domain (outside the CDR3, taken from reference TRBV25-1 and TRBJ2-2): EADIYQTPRYLVIGTGKKITLECSQTMGHDKMYWYQQDPGMELHLIHYSYGVNSTEKGDLSSESTVSRIRTEHFPLTLESARPSHTSQYLCASSPSGRETGELFFGEGSRLTVL.

The chain is built from TRBV12-3 or TRBV12-4 and TRBJ1-5; 8 bases match TRBD1. J was trimmed by 1 base and V by 3 bases; bases with no gene match: 2. CDR3 length: 15 amino acids. The CDR3 loop reads CASSFGTGSNQPQHF. The DNA for the CDR3 is TGTGCCAGCAGTTTCGGGACAGGCAGCAATCAGCCCCAGCATTTT.

This clonotype came up a few times. The chain employs TRBV24-1 and TRBJ1-2; D gene unclear. V lost 3 bases and J lost 4, with 8 bases in between. Germline CDR1 is KGHDR and CDR2 is SFDVKD. The CDR3 runs 13 residues. The CDR3 region is CATSDRRSYGYTF. The CDR3 bases are TGTGCCACCAGTGATCGCAGGAGCTATGGCTACACCTTC.

V is TRBV9 and J is TRBJ2-7, with a tentative D call TRBD1 (6 bases). This CDR3 spans 14 amino acids. Trimming pared 7 bases from V and 2 bases from J, leaving 16 bases between. CDR1 and CDR2 from the germline V gene are SGDLS and YYNGEE. The chain's CDR3 is CASGSGTLPYEQYF. The CDR3 DNA follows: TGTGCCAGCGGCTCCGGGACATTACCCTACGAGCAGTACTTC.

The rearrangement joins TRBV20-1 to TRBJ2-3; D ambiguous. CDR3 length: 14 residues. Germline V CDR1 and CDR2: DFQATT, SNEGSKA (reference sequence). Trimming stripped 0 bases from V and 4 bases from J, with 11 bases between. DNA for the CDR3: TGCAGTGCTAGAGAGCTAGTGGGATCAGATACGCAGTATTTT. Amino acids: CSARELVGSDTQYF.